This record looks at one T cell receptor beta chain sequence and its context. Its antigen is unidentified. It was with 60 Vbeta and 13 Jbeta primers that the PCR ran. In the original workflow: An analysis performed later counted 72 million or so unique TCR beta chains (roughly 9.9 million of them shared). The method was immunoSEQ multiplex PCR; TCRdb's version includes in-frame clones alone and lacks a portion of them. The V and J calls and clone size were taken over from that table, and D and trimming were inferred from the DNA. This table has over 85,000 clones, roughly three quarters appearing once. Deletions cut 1 base from V and 0 bases from J, with 7 bases between. The germline V gene encodes CDR1 SEHNR and CDR2 FQNEAQ (reference sequence). This CDR3 has 14 amino acids. The source of the sample is a study of cytomegalovirus exposure and HLA in healthy donors. Overall study findings and caveats: Using the classifier, cytomegalovirus status was reportedly diagnosed with high specificity and sensitivity. Per a later analysis, HLA-associated TCR beta chains showed more clonal expansion than other, equally common TCR beta chains.

Sequencing was done on a sample of PBMCs. The receptor was isolated from a female donor in good health and CMV-seronegative. The gene calls are TRBV7-9 and TRBJ2-7; D is perhaps TRBD1 (6 bases). CDR3 sequence: CASSLGTASYEQYF. The CDR3 bases are TGTGCCAGCAGCTTAGGGACAGCCTCCTACGAGCAGTACTTC. Complete variable domain (other parts from reference TRBV7-9 and TRBJ2-7): DTGVSQNPRHKITKRGQNVTFRCDPISEHNRLYWYRQTLGQGPEFLTYFQNEAQLEKSRLLSDRFSAERPKGSFSTLEIQRTEQGDSAMYLCASSLGTASYEQYFGPGTRLTVT.